The entry that follows covers one T cell receptor (beta chain) sequence. Its antigen is unidentified. Deletions cut 2 bases from V and 7 bases from J, with 14 bases between. The V gene's germline CDR1 is KGHSH and CDR2 LQKENI. The CDR3 covers 14 residues. The record originates from a study of T cell responses to AZD1222 COVID-19 vaccine. Clones were read by immunoSEQ multiplex PCR, and TCRdb kept only the in-frame ones, dropping some. This table holds 150,000 to 160,000 clones, around 85% found once. Findings of the study overall: Researchers took repertoire samples only after the peak T cell response had come.

This TCR derives from an adult who had recovered from COVID-19. The input for sequencing was peripheral blood, taken after recovery from COVID-19. The chain links TRBV18 to TRBJ1-2, with a tentative D call TRBD1 (6 bases). This CDR3 reads CASSPGQLFSGYTF. CDR3 in DNA: TGTGCCAGCTCACCAGGACAGCTTTTCTCTGGCTACACCTTC.